The subject of this entry is one T cell receptor (beta chain). The antigen it binds to is not known. No base quality values were provided; no much bigger clone lies one nucleotide off. This record comes from a study of Ad26.COV2.S vaccination and SARS-CoV-2 variants (dated by TCRdb to 2020 to 2023). Regarding the complete study: The specificity and breadth of SARS-CoV-2-reactive T cell receptors after Ad26.COV2.S vaccination were assessed by TCRbeta repertoire sequencing. The TCR-sequenced set comprised approximately 32 samples: approximately 19 Ad26.COV2.S vaccine recipients, 5 placebo recipients and 8 SARS-CoV-2 convalescent individuals. Study-wide conclusions, independent of this receptor: Substantial breadth of spike-specific CD8+ and CD4+ T cell responses was reported after vaccination. Comparable non-spike TCR breadth was observed between vaccine and placebo recipients, consistent with only spike being contained in the vaccine. The authors noted that the TCR breadth and depth analyses may have underestimated total T cell responses. Higher spike-specific TCR breadth was observed in Ad26.COV2.S recipients than in placebo recipients (P = 0.0014).

The time point label for this specimen denotes: individuals recovered from natural SARS-CoV-2 infection. The junction shows trimming of 6 bases on V and 8 bases on J, and the gene matches do not reach 5 bases of it. Sequences LGHDT (CDR1) and YNNKEL (CDR2) are obtained from the germline V gene (reference sequence). Counted from cysteine to phenylalanine, this CDR3 has 12 amino acids. The retained sequence is limited to the CDR3, 36 bases, with the frame set at the first base. TCRbeta CDR3 regions were sequenced with the immunoSEQ Assay. After extraction, genomic DNA underwent amplification by bias-controlled multiplex PCR, followed by high-throughput sequencing. As for the authors' bioinformatics: To quantify the absolute abundance of every unique TCRbeta CDR3 region, sequences were collapsed and filtered. T cell fraction was estimated by normalizing TCRbeta template counts to usable DNA, with usable DNA measured through amplification of reference genes found in all nucleated cells. Repertoire TCRs were annotated as SARS-CoV-2-specific by exact matching of V gene, CDR3 amino acid sequence and J gene to a known reactive TCR set. The reference SARS-CoV-2 TCR set was obtained from MIRA and was filtered for enrichment in COVID-19-positive ImmuneCODE repertoires, whereby public or cross-reactive TCRs were removed. Using the MIRA antigens, annotated TCRs were further analysed by specific ORF or by position within an ORF. Breadth was defined as annotated unique rearrangements over total unique productive rearrangements; depth was the summed frequency of those rearrangements. Group comparisons of TCR breadth used two-sided Wilcoxon rank-sum tests. TCRdb re-hosts the immuneACCESS table, in-frame sequences only. Its copies lack some clones; in the studies checked, an unresolved V gene accounts for under half of them, and the cause for the rest is not known. The DNA gave D and trimming, while V, J and clone size come from that table. In all, the sample holds about 350,000 clones, and 92% of those were seen once. The ten largest clones represent under 4% of the sample.

This specimen was peripheral blood, taken after recovery from COVID-19. This receptor was obtained from a human donor who had recovered from COVID-19. In this chain, TRBV3-1 (or the pseudogene TRBV3-2) is recombined with TRBJ1-2, with TRBD1 matching 8 junction bases. The CDR3 reads as follows: CASRRTGYGYTF. The sequence in DNA is TGTGCCAGCAGACGGACAGGGTACGGCTACACCTTC.